A single sample is the source of the 19 T cell receptor beta chains below, sequenced in a study of CD8 T cells in ankylosing spondylitis. MiXCR was run by TCRdb on the 5' RACE reads, yielding one entry per CDR3 protein. The sample holds 250,000 to 400,000 distinct CDR3 sequences, around 10% seen once. The sequencing sample was made of blood, either unsorted or a sorted T cell fraction (not recorded which). The receptor set was obtained from a female donor with ankylosing spondylitis or in good health (not recorded which).

The chain is built from TRBV6-5 and TRBJ1-6, with 8 bases matching TRBD1. Germline-derived CDR1 and CDR2 are MNHEY and SVGAGI. J lost 6 bases, V lost 4 bases, and 2 bases had no gene match. The CDR3 contains 14 residues. CDR3 nucleotides: TGTGCCAGCAGTTGGACAGGGCTTAATTCACCCCTCCACTTT. It encodes CASSWTGLNSPLHF.

This chain joins TRBV11-2 and TRBJ2-1; 11 positions agree with TRBD2. This CDR3 has 16 residues. CDR1 and CDR2 (germline): SGHAT, FQNNGV. Unmatched junction bases numbered 9, after V lost 3 bases and J lost 8 bases. CDR3 loop: CASSLAPSGRIYEQFF. DNA for the CDR3: TGTGCCAGCAGCTTGGCTCCTAGCGGGAGGATCTATGAGCAGTTCTTC. The full variable domain, its missing parts supplied by reference TRBV11-2 and TRBJ2-1, is EAGVAQSPRYKIIEKRQSVAFWCNPISGHATLYWYQQILGQGPKLLIQFQNNGVVDDSQLPKDRFSAERLKGVDSTLKIQPAKLEDSAVYLCASSLAPSGRIYEQFFGPGTRLTVL.

This clonotype was recorded many times. The chain employs TRBV10-3 and TRBJ1-5; D is undetermined. Germline CDR1 is ENHRY and CDR2 is SYGVKD. This CDR3 is 15 amino acids long. Trimming took off 6 bases at V and 2 bases at J, with 14 bases between the two ends. The chain's CDR3 is CAIRSSVLGNQPQHF. The CDR3, as DNA: TGTGCCATCAGGTCGAGTGTTCTGGGCAATCAGCCCCAGCATTTT.

This clonotype occurred many times. V is TRBV5-1 and J is TRBJ2-7, with D perhaps matching TRBD2 (5 bases). V dropped 0 bases and J dropped 2 bases, with 15 bases sitting between them. The CDR3 consists of 16 residues. Per the germline V gene, CDR1 is SGHRS and CDR2 is YFSETQ. CDR3 in DNA: TGCGCCAGCAGCTTGGTTCCCGGGGAAATTACCTACGAGCAGTACTTC. As protein: CASSLVPGEITYEQYF.

The sample holds many counts of this clonotype. The chain couples TRBV7-2 to TRBJ2-3; 10 bases are shared with TRBD2. Trimming removed 1 base from V and 7 bases from J; junction bases left unmatched: 8. The germline gives CDR1 SGHTA, CDR2 FQGNSA. The CDR3 totals 16 residues. This CDR3 reads CASSLVRLAGAYTQYF. CDR3 nucleotide sequence: TGTGCCAGCAGCTTAGTTCGTCTAGCGGGAGCGTATACGCAGTATTTT.

This clonotype was detected a few times. V usage is TRBV7-2 and J usage is TRBJ1-5; perhaps TRBD1 as D (5 bases). V was trimmed by 5 bases and J by 0 bases, leaving 14 bases between them. The germline gives CDR1 SGHTA, CDR2 FQGNSA. This CDR3 is 16 amino acids long. CDR3 in DNA: TGTGCCAGCAGCCCCGACAGACCTTATAGCAATCAGCCCCAGCATTTT. It yields the protein CASSPDRPYSNQPQHF. Full variable domain (rest looked up from reference TRBV7-2 and TRBJ1-5): GAGVSQSPSNKVTEKGKDVELRCDPISGHTALYWYRQSLGQGLEFLIYFQGNSAPDKSGLPSDRFSAERTGGSVSTLTIQRTQQEDSAVYLCASSPDRPYSNQPQHFGDGTRLSIL.

This clonotype has a handful of counts. The chain employs TRBV5-1 and TRBJ1-2; no clear D gene. CDR3 size: 17 residues. The ends were cut back, 4 bases at V and 7 bases at J, with 26 bases in the middle. Germline-derived CDR1 and CDR2 are SGHRS and YFSETQ. The CDR3 loop is CASSPWHESGGLGGYTF. The CDR3 coding sequence is TGCGCCAGCAGCCCTTGGCACGAATCGGGTGGTTTGGGTGGCTACACCTTC.

In this sample, this clonotype turned up many times. CDR3 in amino acids: CASSCGPRVPQHF. In DNA form, the CDR3 reads TGTGCCAGCAGCTGCGGGCCGAGGGTTCCCCAGCATTTT. The chain couples TRBV7-4 to TRBJ1-5, with unresolved D. CDR3 length: 13 residues. V gave up 4 bases and J gave up 10 bases, with 14 bases separating them. The V gene's germline CDR1 is SGHVT and CDR2 SQSDAQ.

This clonotype appeared many times. The V and J genes are TRBV5-1 and TRBJ2-1, with 9 bases fitting TRBD2. CDR1 and CDR2 (germline): SGHRS, YFSETQ. The CDR3 is 16 residues long. V was clipped by 0 bases and J by 7 bases; unmatched bases: 8. CDR3 DNA sequence: TGCGCCAGCAGCTTGGCCCTTAGCGGGGGACCTAATGAGCAGTTCTTC. It encodes CASSLALSGGPNEQFF.

This clonotype occurred many times. The chain links TRBV5-1 to TRBJ2-2; D is possibly TRBD1 (6 bases). V was pared by 4 bases and J by 3 bases, with 16 bases between. Germline V CDR1 and CDR2: SGHRS, YFSETQ. This CDR3 is 16 amino acids long. DNA for the CDR3: TGCGCCAGCAGCCCCCTCTCAGGGGACGACACCGGGGAGCTGTTTTTT. It yields the protein CASSPLSGDDTGELFF.

This clonotype was seen only a few times. This chain uses TRBV20-1 with TRBJ2-7; 8 bases agree with TRBD1. With 6 bases clipped from V and 2 bases from J, the junction kept 12 bases outside the gene matches. CDR1 DFQATT and CDR2 SNEGSKA come from the germline V gene (reference sequence). The CDR3 covers 15 residues. Here the CDR3 reads CSAYPSDRAPYEQYF. In nucleotides, the CDR3 is TGCAGTGCCTATCCATCGGACAGGGCCCCCTACGAGCAGTACTTC.

This clonotype was observed a single time. A much larger clone lies a single base off, so this may be a read error. The chain has TRBV9 and TRBJ1-1; TRBD1 might be the D (5 bases). The CDR3 consists of 16 residues. The germline gives CDR1 SGDLS, CDR2 YYNGEE. The CDR3 here is CASSVVRGTMKTEAFF. As DNA, the CDR3 is TGTGCCAGCAGCGTAGTTCGAGGGACCATGAAAACTGAAGCTTTCTTT.

This clonotype was detected many times. V and J are TRBV20-1 and TRBJ2-5; the D is unclear. The germline gives CDR1 DFQATT, CDR2 SNEGSKA (reference sequence). Trimming removed 5 bases at V and 4 bases at J, with 8 bases between. The CDR3 is 11 amino acids. The CDR3 bases are TGCAGTGCTGACCATAGAGAGACCCAGTACTTC. It encodes CSADHRETQYF.

The chain has TRBV20-1 and TRBJ2-2; TRBD2 matches 10 bases. CDR3 length: 15 amino acids. V shed 4 bases and J 4 bases; nucleotides not matched to a gene: 6. Germline values: CDR1 DFQATT, CDR2 SNEGSKA (reference sequence). The chain's CDR3 is CSAILAGGATGELFF. The CDR3 nucleotides read TGCAGTGCTATCTTAGCGGGAGGTGCCACCGGGGAGCTGTTTTTT.

Remarks on this clonotype: This clone may be a read error of a much larger clone one base away. This chain links TRBV20-1 with TRBJ1-2; 7 bases are shared with TRBD1. V gave up 6 bases and J gave up 1 base; unmatched junction bases: 8. Germline-derived CDR1 and CDR2 are DFQATT and SNEGSKA (reference sequence). This CDR3 has 14 residues. The CDR3 loop reads CSAIGTDLNYGYTF. The CDR3 region has the DNA TGCAGTGCCATCGGGACAGATCTTAACTATGGCTACACCTTC.

This clonotype was counted at least ten times. The chain joins TRBV18 to TRBJ2-1; D is unresolved. The V and J ends lost 0 bases and 9 bases respectively, with 12 bases between them. The CDR3 is 14 amino acids. Germline CDR1 is KGHSH and CDR2 is LQKENI. CDR3 sequence reads: CASSPPNSLSEQFF. The CDR3 region has the DNA TGTGCCAGCTCACCACCGAATTCGCTCAGTGAGCAGTTCTTC.

This clonotype was seen many times. This chain connects TRBV12-3 or TRBV12-4 to TRBJ2-7; no clear D gene. CDR3 length: 14 amino acids. The ends were cut back, 6 bases at V and 2 bases at J, with 14 bases in the middle. This CDR3 is CASSPAWQTYEQYF. The DNA of the CDR3 is TGTGCCAGCAGCCCCGCATGGCAGACCTACGAGCAGTACTTC.

Ten or more counts support this clonotype. J is TRBJ2-3 and V is TRBV7-8, with 8 bases matching TRBD2. The CDR3 runs to 15 residues. Germline-derived CDR1 and CDR2 are SGHVS and FQNEAQ. Losses at the gene ends were 5 bases for V and 1 base for J; bases not matched to a gene: 5. The CDR3 loop reads CASSPGRVRTDTQYF. The CDR3 bases are TGTGCCAGCAGCCCCGGGAGGGTACGCACAGATACGCAGTATTTT.

The genes are TRBV20-1 and TRBJ2-7, with TRBD2 matching 8 bases. Losses at the gene ends were 3 bases for V and 0 bases for J; bases not matched to a gene: 7. Germline assignment: CDR1 DFQATT and CDR2 SNEGSKA (reference sequence). The CDR3 has 15 amino acids. In nucleotides, the CDR3 is TGCAGTGCTAGCTTGCGGCGGGGGGTCTCCTACGAGCAGTACTTC. This sequence encodes CSASLRRGVSYEQYF.